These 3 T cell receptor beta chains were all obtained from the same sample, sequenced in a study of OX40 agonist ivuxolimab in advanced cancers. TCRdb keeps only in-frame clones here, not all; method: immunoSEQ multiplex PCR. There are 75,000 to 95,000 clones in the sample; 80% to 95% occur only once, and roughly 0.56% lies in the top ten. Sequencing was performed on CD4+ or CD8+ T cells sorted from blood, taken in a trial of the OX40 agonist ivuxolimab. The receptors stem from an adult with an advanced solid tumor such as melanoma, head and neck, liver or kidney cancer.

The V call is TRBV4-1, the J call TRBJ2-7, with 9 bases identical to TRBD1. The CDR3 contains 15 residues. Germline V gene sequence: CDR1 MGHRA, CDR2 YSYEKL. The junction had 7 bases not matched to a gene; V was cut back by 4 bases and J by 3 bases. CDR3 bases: TGCGCCAGCAGCCTACCGGGACAGGGAATCTACGAGCAGTACTTC. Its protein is CASSLPGQGIYEQYF.

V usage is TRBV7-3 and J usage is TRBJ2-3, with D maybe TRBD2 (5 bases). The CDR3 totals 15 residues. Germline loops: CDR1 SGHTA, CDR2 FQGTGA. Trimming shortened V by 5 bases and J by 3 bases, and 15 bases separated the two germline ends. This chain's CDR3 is CASSPLSGITDTQYF. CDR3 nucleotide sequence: TGTGCCAGCAGCCCCCTCTCGGGGATAACAGATACGCAGTATTTT. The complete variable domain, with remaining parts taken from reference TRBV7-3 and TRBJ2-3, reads GAGVSQTPSNKVTEKGKYVELRCDPISGHTALYWYRQSLGQGPEFLIYFQGTGAADDSGLPNDRFFAVRPEGSVSTLKIQRTERGDSAVYLCASSPLSGITDTQYFGPGTRLTVL.

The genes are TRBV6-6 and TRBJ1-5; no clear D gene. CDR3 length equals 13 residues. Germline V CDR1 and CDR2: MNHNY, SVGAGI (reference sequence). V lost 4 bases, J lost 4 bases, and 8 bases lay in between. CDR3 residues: CASSSNGNQPQHF. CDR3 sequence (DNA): TGTGCCAGCAGTTCCAATGGGAATCAGCCCCAGCATTTT.